This T cell receptor beta chain was retrieved from a study of blood T cell repertoires in COVID-19. Overall study context: The analysed material was cDNA or gDNA that came from T cells, B-cell-depleted T cells, or PBMCs.

This clone was picked up one time. Under the authors' procedure: Reference gene primer amplification gave estimated nucleated cell counts. Libraries were prepared by immunoSEQ multiplex PCR; TCRdb keeps only in-frame clonotypes and omits some of them. Clone size and the V and J calls come from that table; the DNA yielded D and trimming. Of some 130,000 clones listed, more than 90% are singletons. The CDR3 extends over 16 amino acids. The V and J ends lost 4 bases and 4 bases, in that order; junction bases with no gene match: 9. CDR1 is LGHDT, CDR2 YNNKEL, per germline (reference sequence). Material: peripheral blood. This clonotype originated in a man in his fifties or sixties with active COVID-19. This chain links TRBV3-1 (or the pseudogene TRBV3-2) with TRBJ2-2; TRBD1 matches at 7 bases. The DNA of the CDR3 is TGTGCCAGCAGCCCTAGAAGGGGGCAAGGCACCGGGGAGCTGTTTTTT. Its protein is CASSPRRGQGTGELFF.